Given below is one T cell receptor (beta chain) in context. As yet, its antigen is unknown. The germline CDR1 and CDR2 sequences are LNHDA and SQIVND (reference sequence). V was shortened by 3 bases and J by 1 base, with 6 bases between the two germline ends. The CDR3 covers 13 residues. The table came from immunoSEQ multiplex PCR; TCRdb's copy has only in-frame clones and leaves some out. Of under 250,000 clones in the sample, around 90% were seen once. This specimen comes from a study of Ad26.COV2.S vaccination and SARS-CoV-2 variants. Across the whole study: Intramuscular Ad26.COV2.S at 5x10^10 or 1x10^11 viral particles.

Documented treatment: around 19 received Ad26.COV2.S at low or high dose, single or two shots; five or six received placebo; per-sample allocation not given. Sampling took place 63 days after the first vaccine or placebo injection. It was an adult aged 18-55 years in Boston who was the donor. In the vaccine, an Ad26 vector expressed the SARS-CoV-2 spike of the Wuhan strain. Study-level results: From the TCR breadth and depth analyses, total T cell responses may have been underestimated.

The chain joins TRBV19 to TRBJ1-1; D call uncertain. This clonotype was obtained from a person between 18 and 65 years old who received the Ad26.COV2.S COVID-19 vaccine or a placebo. This specimen consisted of peripheral blood, obtained in a trial of Ad26.COV2.S vaccine versus placebo. CDR3 bases: TGTGCCAGTAGTATCCTGACGAACACTGAAGCTTTCTTT. This gives the protein CASSILTNTEAFF.